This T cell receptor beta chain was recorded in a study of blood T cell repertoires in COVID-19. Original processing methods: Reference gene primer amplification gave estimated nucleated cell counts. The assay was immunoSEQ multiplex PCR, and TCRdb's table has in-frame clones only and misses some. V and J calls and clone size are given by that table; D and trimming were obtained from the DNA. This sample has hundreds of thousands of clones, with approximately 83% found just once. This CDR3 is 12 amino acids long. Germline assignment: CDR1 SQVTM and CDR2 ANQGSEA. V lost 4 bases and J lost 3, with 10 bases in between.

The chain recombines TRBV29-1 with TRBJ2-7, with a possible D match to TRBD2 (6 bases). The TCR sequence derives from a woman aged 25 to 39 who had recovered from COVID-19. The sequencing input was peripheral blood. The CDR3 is CSVAGESYEQYF. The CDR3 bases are TGCAGCGTTGCGGGAGAGAGCTACGAGCAGTACTTC.